This TCR beta chain was identified during a study of blood T cell repertoires in COVID-19. The data were produced by immunoSEQ multiplex PCR, yet TCRdb's version contains in-frame clones alone and is incomplete. This sample has 240,000 or so clones, with 70% to 90% found just once. Remarks on this clone: One end of the junction fails to match germline, which may point to a read error.

Germline CDR1 is GTSNPN and CDR2 is SVGIG (reference sequence). CDR3 length equals 9 residues. This TCR was recovered from a woman in her thirties or forties who had recovered from COVID-19. The specimen sequenced was peripheral blood. V and J are TRBV30 and TRBJ2-7; D is uncertain. DNA for the CDR3: TGTGCCTGGAGGGTAACAAGGCGGTGG. Protein: CAWRVTRRW.